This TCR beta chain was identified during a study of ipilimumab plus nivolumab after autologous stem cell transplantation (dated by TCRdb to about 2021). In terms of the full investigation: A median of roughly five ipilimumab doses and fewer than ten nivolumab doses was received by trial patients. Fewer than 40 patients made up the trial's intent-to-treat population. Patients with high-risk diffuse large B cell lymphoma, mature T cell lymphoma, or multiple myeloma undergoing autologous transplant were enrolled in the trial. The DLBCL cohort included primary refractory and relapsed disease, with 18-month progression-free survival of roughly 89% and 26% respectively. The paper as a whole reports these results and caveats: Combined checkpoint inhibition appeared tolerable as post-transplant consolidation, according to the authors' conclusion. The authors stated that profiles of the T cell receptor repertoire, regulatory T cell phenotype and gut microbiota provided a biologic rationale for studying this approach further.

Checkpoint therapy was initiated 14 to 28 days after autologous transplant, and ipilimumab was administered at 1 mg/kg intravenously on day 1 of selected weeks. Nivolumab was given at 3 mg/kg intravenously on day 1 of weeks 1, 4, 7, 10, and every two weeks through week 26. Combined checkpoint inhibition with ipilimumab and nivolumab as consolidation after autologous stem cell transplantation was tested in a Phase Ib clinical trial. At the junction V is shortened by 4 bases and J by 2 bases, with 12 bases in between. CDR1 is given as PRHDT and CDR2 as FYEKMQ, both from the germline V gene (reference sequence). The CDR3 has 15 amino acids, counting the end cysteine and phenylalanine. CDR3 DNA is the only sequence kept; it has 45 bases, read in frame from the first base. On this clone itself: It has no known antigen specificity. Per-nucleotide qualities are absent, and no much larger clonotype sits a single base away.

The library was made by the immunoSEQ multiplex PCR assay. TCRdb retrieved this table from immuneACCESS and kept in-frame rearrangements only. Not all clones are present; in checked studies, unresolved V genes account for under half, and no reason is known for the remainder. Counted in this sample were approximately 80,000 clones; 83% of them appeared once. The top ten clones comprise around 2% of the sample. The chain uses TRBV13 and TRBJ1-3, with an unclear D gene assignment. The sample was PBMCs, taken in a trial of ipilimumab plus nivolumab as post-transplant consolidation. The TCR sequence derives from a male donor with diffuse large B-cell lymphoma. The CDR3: CASSSRRLPGNTIYF. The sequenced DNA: TGTGCCAGCAGCTCCAGACGGCTGCCTGGAAACACCATATATTTT.